These 32 T cell receptor beta chains came from one sample sequenced in a study of blood T cell repertoires in COVID-19. Using immunoSEQ multiplex PCR, the repertoire was profiled, and TCRdb retains in-frame clones only, with some absent. The sample consists of roughly 140,000 clones, roughly 80% of them appearing once. Material: peripheral blood. The receptors come from a man aged 70 or older who had recovered from COVID-19.

This chain links TRBV10-1 with TRBJ2-1, with 10 bases identical to TRBD1. CDR1 is WNHNN and CDR2 is SYGVQD in the germline V gene (reference sequence). The CDR3 runs to 15 residues. With V trimmed by 5 bases and J by 5 bases, 6 bases remained unmatched. DNA for the CDR3: TGCGCCAGCAGTATTGGGACAGGGGCCAACAATGAGCAGTTCTTC. Its protein is CASSIGTGANNEQFF.

The chain is built from TRBV24-1 and TRBJ2-2; D possibly corresponds to TRBD1 (5 bases). The CDR3 has 14 amino acids. Germline values: CDR1 KGHDR, CDR2 SFDVKD. Trimming took off 6 bases at V and 7 bases at J, with 14 bases between the two ends. This CDR3 is CATSPSWGHGELFF. The CDR3, as DNA: TGTGCCACCAGTCCCTCTTGGGGCCACGGGGAGCTGTTTTTT.

V gene TRBV7-2 combines with J gene TRBJ2-2; 8 bases line up with TRBD1. The CDR3 extends over 15 amino acids. CDR1 SGHTA and CDR2 FQGNSA come from the germline V gene. Trimming cost V 3 bases and J 5 bases; bases outside gene matches: 5. The CDR3 DNA follows: TGTGCCAGCAGCTTTGAGGGACAGGTTACCGGGGAGCTGTTTTTT. This translates into CASSFEGQVTGELFF.

In the case of this clone: A clone one base away is much larger, so this may be a read error. The chain recombines TRBV6-5 with TRBJ2-2; 8 bases line up with TRBD1. Germline V lookup: CDR1 MNHEY, CDR2 SVGAGI. V dropped 3 bases and J dropped 4; count of bases not matched to a gene: 1. This CDR3 spans 14 amino acids. CDR3 nucleotides: TGTGCCAGCAGTTATCAGGGGGCCACCGGGGAGCTGTTTTTT. Translation gives CASSYQGATGELFF.

The rearrangement uses TRBV6-5 and TRBJ1-5; D gene ambiguous. This CDR3 has 15 residues. The germline V and J ends were trimmed by 6 bases and 5 bases, with 17 bases remaining between them. Germline V gene lookup returns CDR1 MNHEY and CDR2 SVGAGI. Written as DNA, the CDR3 is TGTGCCAGCAGCGGACTTTACGGGATTGATCAGCCCCAGCATTTT. As protein: CASSGLYGIDQPQHF.

The CDR3 region has the DNA TGTGCCAGCAGCTTAGGTAGTGCGGGGTTGTACGATGAGCAGTTCTTC. Translated: CASSLGSAGLYDEQFF. This chain uses TRBV7-2 with TRBJ2-1, with D possibly being TRBD2 (6 bases). CDR3 size: 16 residues. Trimming stripped 1 base from V and 8 bases from J, with 18 bases between. Germline V CDR1 and CDR2: SGHTA, FQGNSA.

This chain connects TRBV5-1 to TRBJ2-7; 10 positions agree with TRBD2. Germline lookup yields CDR1 SGHRS and CDR2 YFSETQ. V lost 0 bases and J lost 5; bases outside the gene matches: 5. This CDR3 is 15 amino acids long. DNA of the CDR3: TGCGCCAGCAGCTTGGCGGTAGCGGGGGGCCACGAGCAGTACTTC. It is translated as CASSLAVAGGHEQYF.

The gene calls are TRBV19 and TRBJ1-3, with 7 nucleotides matching TRBD1. This CDR3 region has 15 residues. Germline V lookup: CDR1 LNHDA, CDR2 SQIVND (reference sequence). J was trimmed by 2 bases and V by 1 base; bases with no gene match: 2. The CDR3 nucleotides are TGTGCCAGTAGTATAGGTGGGACAGCTGGAAACACCATATATTTT. It specifies CASSIGGTAGNTIYF.

This clone was picked up one time. V and J are TRBV5-6 and TRBJ2-7; 9 bases match TRBD1. Germline CDR1 SGHDT, CDR2 YYEEEE. Trimming cost V 0 bases and J 4 bases; bases outside gene matches: 8. This CDR3 has 16 amino acids. The CDR3 reads CASSLASGTGLYEQYF. CDR3 sequence (DNA): TGTGCCAGCAGCTTGGCCTCCGGGACAGGGCTTTACGAGCAGTACTTC.

This clone was recorded only once. Other DNA sequences of this sample code for an identical CDR3. The chain has TRBV7-2 and TRBJ2-7; 10 bases are shared with TRBD2. Trimming cost V 0 bases and J 2 bases; bases outside gene matches: 7. The CDR3 extends over 17 amino acids. The germline CDR1 and CDR2 sequences are SGHTA and FQGNSA. The CDR3 sequence: CASSLARTSGTPYEQYF. In nucleotides, the CDR3 is TGTGCCAGCAGCTTAGCTCGAACTAGCGGGACCCCCTACGAGCAGTACTTC.

This chain uses TRBV30 with TRBJ2-1; a possible D gene is TRBD1 (6 bases). The CDR3 runs to 15 residues. Germline V CDR1 and CDR2: GTSNPN, SVGIG (reference sequence). Trimming took 5 bases from V and 3 from J, leaving 17 bases between them. CDR3 amino acids: CAWFLAQGNYNEQFF. Written as DNA, the CDR3 is TGTGCCTGGTTCTTAGCGCAGGGGAACTACAATGAGCAGTTCTTC. Using reference TRBV30 and TRBJ2-1 for the parts outside the CDR3, the full variable domain is SQTIHQWPATLVQPVGSPLSLECTVEGTSNPNLYWYRQAAGRGLQLLFYSVGIGQISSEVPQNLSASRPQDRQFILSSKKLLLSDSGFYLCAWFLAQGNYNEQFFGPGTRLTVL.

This clone has just one count. The chain employs TRBV19 and TRBJ2-5; TRBD1 might be the D (5 bases). Trimming shortened V by 4 bases and J by 5 bases, and 11 bases separated the two germline ends. Germline lookup yields CDR1 LNHDA and CDR2 SQIVND (reference sequence). CDR3 size: 13 residues. The CDR3, as DNA: TGTGCCAGTAGTAGGGCAGGGTGGGAGACCCAGTACTTC. Protein: CASSRAGWETQYF.

The chain uses TRBV6-1 and TRBJ1-6, with D unresolved. This CDR3 spans 13 amino acids. Germline CDR1 and CDR2: MNHNS and SASEGT. V was shortened by 0 bases and J by 7 bases, with 4 bases between the two germline ends. The DNA for the CDR3 is TGTGCCAGCAGTGAAGCCCTGAATTCACCCCTCCACTTT. Translated, it gives CASSEALNSPLHF.

The chain has TRBV7-3 and TRBJ2-3; possible D gene TRBD1, 5 bases. CDR3 length equals 16 residues. Germline CDR1 is SGHTA and CDR2 is FQGTGA. V was shortened by 5 bases and J by 0 bases, with 15 bases between the two germline ends. Written as DNA, the CDR3 is TGTGCCAGCAGCCTCAGACAGACCTCTAGCACAGATACGCAGTATTTT. Its protein product is CASSLRQTSSTDTQYF.

The chain employs TRBV3-1 (or the pseudogene TRBV3-2) and TRBJ2-3; 9 bases fit TRBD2. V gave up 3 bases and J gave up 6 bases; unmatched junction bases: 13. Germline CDR1 reads LGHDT; CDR2 reads YNNKEL (reference sequence). This CDR3 region has 17 residues. The CDR3 protein is CASSHDVWREGPDTQYF. In DNA form, the CDR3 reads TGTGCCAGCAGCCATGATGTTTGGCGGGAGGGCCCCGATACGCAGTATTTT.

CDR3 nucleotide sequence: TGTGCCAGCAGTCGGGGGATGGGCAGGTCCAACGAGCAGTACTTC. This encodes CASSRGMGRSNEQYF. The chain uses TRBV5-8 and TRBJ2-7, with a weak D call TRBD2 (6 bases). Germline assignment: CDR1 SGHTS and CDR2 YDEGEE. The CDR3 sequence is 15 residues long. The V end was cut by 5 bases, the J end by 5 bases, with 20 bases between.

The gene calls are TRBV20-1 and TRBJ2-4; D possibly corresponds to TRBD1 (6 bases). Germline CDR1 and CDR2: DFQATT and SNEGSKA (reference sequence). V lost 5 bases to trimming and J lost 12 bases, with 14 bases between them. This CDR3 has 11 amino acids. The CDR3 loop is CSALQGMAQYF. CDR3 nucleotide sequence: TGCAGTGCTCTACAGGGAATGGCTCAGTACTTC.

The chain links TRBV19 to TRBJ1-1; 7 nucleotides align to TRBD1. Germline V gives CDR1 LNHDA, CDR2 SQIVND (reference sequence). The CDR3 spans 17 residues. The ends lost 7 bases at V and 0 bases at J; junction bases unmatched: 14. The CDR3 here is CASIGQTGWAMNTEAFF. The CDR3 region has the DNA TGTGCCAGTATTGGCCAGACAGGGTGGGCGATGAACACTGAAGCTTTCTTT. The whole variable domain, remainder taken from reference TRBV19 and TRBJ1-1, is DGGITQSPKYLFRKEGQNVTLSCEQNLNHDAMYWYRQDPGQGLRLIYYSQIVNDFQKGDIAEGYSVSREKKESFPLTVTSAQKNPTAFYLCASIGQTGWAMNTEAFFGQGTRLTVV.

The V gene is TRBV6-6, the J gene TRBJ2-7; D may be TRBD1 (5 bases). The ends were cut back, 2 bases at V and 6 bases at J, with 20 bases in the middle. The CDR3 is 16 residues long. The germline V gene encodes CDR1 MNHNY and CDR2 SVGAGI (reference sequence). In DNA, the CDR3 is TGTGCCAGCAGTTACACCCCGTTCCGGGCAGGGCTCGAGCAGTACTTC. It encodes CASSYTPFRAGLEQYF.

The chain employs TRBV6-2 or TRBV6-3 and TRBJ2-7; 9 positions match TRBD2. Unmatched junction bases numbered 6, after V lost 0 bases and J lost 3 bases. Germline values: CDR1 MNHEY, CDR2 SVGEGT. CDR3 length: 16 amino acids. CDR3 in DNA: TGTGCCAGCAGTTACTCTGTCCTAGCGGGAAGCTACGAGCAGTACTTC. Protein sequence: CASSYSVLAGSYEQYF.

The chain joins TRBV14 to TRBJ2-2; D is possibly TRBD2 (6 bases). The CDR3 consists of 17 residues. Trimming shortened V by 2 bases and J by 1 base, and 14 bases separated the two germline ends. Looked up from germline, CDR1 is SGHDN and CDR2 is FVKESK. The CDR3 region is CASSQTKLAVNTGELFF. Here the CDR3 DNA reads TGTGCCAGCAGCCAAACAAAACTAGCAGTGAACACCGGGGAGCTGTTTTTT. Full variable domain (rest looked up from reference TRBV14 and TRBJ2-2): EAGVTQFPSHSVIEKGQTVTLRCDPISGHDNLYWYRRVMGKEIKFLLHFVKESKQDESGMPNNRFLAERTGGTYSTLKVQPAELEDSGVYFCASSQTKLAVNTGELFFGEGSRLTVL.

The chain joins TRBV7-7 to TRBJ2-1, with 8 bases aligning to TRBD2. The J segment lost 15 bases and the V segment lost 5 bases, leaving 12 bases of the junction unmatched. The CDR3 length is 13 residues. Germline V CDR1 and CDR2: SSHAT, FNYEAQ (reference sequence). CDR3 bases: TGTGCCAGCAGCCCTCCCCGGGAGGGAGTCCTGTTCTTC. It yields the protein CASSPPREGVLFF.

DNA of the CDR3: TGTGCCAGCAGCTTTGACGGGAGGGCCCCCTACAATGAGCAGTTCTTC. Translation: CASSFDGRAPYNEQFF. The genes are TRBV5-4 and TRBJ2-1; 8 bases map to TRBD2. The trim removed 2 bases at V and 2 bases at J, leaving 6 bases unmatched. CDR3 size: 16 residues. The germline gives CDR1 SGHNT, CDR2 YYREEE (reference sequence).

The chain has TRBV5-1 and TRBJ2-7; D perhaps matches TRBD1 (6 bases). Trimming shortened V by 3 bases and J by 4 bases, and 8 bases separated the two germline ends. Germline V gene data show CDR1 as SGHRS and CDR2 as YFSETQ. The CDR3 sequence is 12 residues long. CDR3 DNA: TGCGCCAGCAGCTCAGACAGGTACGAGCAGTACTTC. Protein product: CASSSDRYEQYF.

The chain recombines TRBV29-1 with TRBJ2-3; D may be TRBD1 (6 bases). Trimming left V 5 bases short and J 6 bases short, with 12 bases between. CDR1 is SQVTM, CDR2 ANQGSEA, per germline. This CDR3 region has 12 residues. CDR3 DNA sequence: TGCAGCGTTTTGGTCCAGGGGGATACGCAGTATTTT. This gives the protein CSVLVQGDTQYF.

This clone appeared a few times. The chain combines TRBV11-2 with TRBJ2-5; D is possibly TRBD2 (6 bases). The CDR3 is 17 amino acids. Per germline, CDR1 SGHAT and CDR2 FQNNGV. Trimming removed 2 bases at V and 0 bases at J, with 16 bases between. CDR3 region: CASSLQNRGTYQETQYF. DNA of the CDR3: TGTGCCAGCAGCTTACAGAACCGGGGGACGTACCAAGAGACCCAGTACTTC.

CDR3 DNA: TGTGCCAGCAGCCCGTGGCGGGGGGAGCAGTACTTC. Its translation is CASSPWRGEQYF. The chain uses TRBV5-8 and TRBJ2-7; 7 bases align to TRBD2. The germline V gene encodes CDR1 SGHTS and CDR2 YDEGEE. The CDR3 runs 12 residues. After removal of 4 bases from V and 7 bases from J, the junction contained 5 bases not matched to a gene.

This rearrangement joins TRBV18 to TRBJ2-3; possible D gene TRBD1, 5 bases. V lost 2 bases and J 5 bases, leaving 14 bases between the germline ends. Germline CDR1 reads KGHSH; CDR2 reads LQKENI. The CDR3 length is 15 residues. DNA of the CDR3: TGTGCCAGCTCACCAACTTCAGGGTCGGAAGATACGCAGTATTTT. Its translation is CASSPTSGSEDTQYF.

This chain links TRBV9 with TRBJ2-1; 8 nucleotides align to TRBD2. The V gene's germline CDR1 is SGDLS and CDR2 YYNGEE. The length of the CDR3 is 15 residues. V was pared by 4 bases and J by 10 bases, with 13 bases of the junction left unmatched. The CDR3 bases are TGTGCCAGCAGCCGGACTAGCCTAAGGGGGTGGGAGCAGTTCTTC. It translates to CASSRTSLRGWEQFF.

The table lists this clone with a few counts. The V and J genes are TRBV19 and TRBJ1-5; D unclear. Germline CDR1 LNHDA, CDR2 SQIVND (reference sequence). V was pared by 7 bases and J by 3 bases, with 10 bases between. This CDR3 comprises 13 residues. CDR3 nucleotides: TGTGCCAGTAACGAGATGTTCAATCAGCCCCAGCATTTT. It yields the protein CASNEMFNQPQHF.

This clone was seen a single time. This sequence joins TRBV7-2 and TRBJ1-4; no clear D gene. This CDR3 contains 15 residues. Trimming pared 4 bases from V and 0 bases from J, leaving 9 bases between. In germline, CDR1 is SGHTA, CDR2 FQGNSA. CDR3 protein: CASSSVLATNEKLFF. CDR3 nucleotide sequence: TGTGCCAGCAGCTCGGTATTGGCAACTAATGAAAAACTGTTTTTT.

The J gene is TRBJ1-2, the V gene TRBV30, with D possibly being TRBD1 (6 bases). This CDR3 spans 11 amino acids. The germline gives CDR1 GTSNPN, CDR2 SVGIG (reference sequence). V lost 8 bases and J lost 7, with 14 bases in between. CDR3 DNA: TGTGCCCGGGGCGGGGGGCTTGGCTACACCTTC. Translating gives CARGGGLGYTF.